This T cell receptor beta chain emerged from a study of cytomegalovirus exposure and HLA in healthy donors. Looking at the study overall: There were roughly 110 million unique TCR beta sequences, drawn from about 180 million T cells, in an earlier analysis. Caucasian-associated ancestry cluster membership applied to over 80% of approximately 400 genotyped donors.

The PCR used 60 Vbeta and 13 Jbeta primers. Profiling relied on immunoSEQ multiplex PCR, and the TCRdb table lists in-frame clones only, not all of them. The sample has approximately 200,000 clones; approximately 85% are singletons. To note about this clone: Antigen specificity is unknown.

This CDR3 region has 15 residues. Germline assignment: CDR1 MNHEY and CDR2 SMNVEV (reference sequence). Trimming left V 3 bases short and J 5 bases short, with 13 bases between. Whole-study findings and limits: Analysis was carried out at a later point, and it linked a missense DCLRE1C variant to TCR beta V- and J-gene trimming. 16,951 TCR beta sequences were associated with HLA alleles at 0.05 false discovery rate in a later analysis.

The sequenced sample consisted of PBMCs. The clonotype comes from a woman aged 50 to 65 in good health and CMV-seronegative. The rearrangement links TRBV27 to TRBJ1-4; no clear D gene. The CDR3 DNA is TGTGCCAGCAGTTTCACCCGGGGTGAGAATGAAAAACTGTTTTTT. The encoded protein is CASSFTRGENEKLFF.